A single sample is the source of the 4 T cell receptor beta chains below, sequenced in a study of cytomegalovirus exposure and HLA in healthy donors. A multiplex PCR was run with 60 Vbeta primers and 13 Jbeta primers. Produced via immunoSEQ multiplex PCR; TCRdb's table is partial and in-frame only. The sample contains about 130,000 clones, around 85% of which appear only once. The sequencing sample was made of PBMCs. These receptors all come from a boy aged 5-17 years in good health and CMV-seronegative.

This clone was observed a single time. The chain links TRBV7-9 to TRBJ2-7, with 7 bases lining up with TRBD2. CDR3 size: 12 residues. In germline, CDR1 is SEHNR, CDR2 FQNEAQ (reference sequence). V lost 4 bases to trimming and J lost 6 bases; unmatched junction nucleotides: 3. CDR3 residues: CASSSSSGEQYF. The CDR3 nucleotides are TGTGCCAGCAGCTCCTCTAGCGGCGAGCAGTACTTC. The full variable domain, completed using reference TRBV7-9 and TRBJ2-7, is DTGVSQNPRHKITKRGQNVTFRCDPISEHNRLYWYRQTLGQGPEFLTYFQNEAQLEKSRLLSDRFSAERPKGSFSTLEIQRTEQGDSAMYLCASSSSSGEQYFGPGTRLTVT.

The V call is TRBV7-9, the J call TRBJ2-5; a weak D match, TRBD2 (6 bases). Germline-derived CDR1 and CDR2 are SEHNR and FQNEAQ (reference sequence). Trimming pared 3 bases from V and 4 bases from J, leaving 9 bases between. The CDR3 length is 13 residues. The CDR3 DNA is TGTGCCAGCAGCTTCGAGGGAGGAGAGACCCAGTACTTC. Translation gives CASSFEGGETQYF.

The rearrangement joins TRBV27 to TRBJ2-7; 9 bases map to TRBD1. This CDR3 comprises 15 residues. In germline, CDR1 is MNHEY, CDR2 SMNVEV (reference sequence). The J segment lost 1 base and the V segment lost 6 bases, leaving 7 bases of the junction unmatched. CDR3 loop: CASSTGGSLSYEQYF. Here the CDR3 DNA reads TGTGCCAGCAGCACAGGGGGCAGTCTATCCTACGAGCAGTACTTC.

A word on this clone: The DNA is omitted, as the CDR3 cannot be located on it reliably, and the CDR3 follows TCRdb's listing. The CDR3 spells CASSFGEGTLLF. This sequence joins TRBV7-9 and TRBJ2-1; the table's D call of TRBD2 was not tested on the DNA. The CDR3 totals 12 residues, both ends included. Germline V gene lookup returns CDR1 SEHNR and CDR2 FQNEAQ (reference sequence).